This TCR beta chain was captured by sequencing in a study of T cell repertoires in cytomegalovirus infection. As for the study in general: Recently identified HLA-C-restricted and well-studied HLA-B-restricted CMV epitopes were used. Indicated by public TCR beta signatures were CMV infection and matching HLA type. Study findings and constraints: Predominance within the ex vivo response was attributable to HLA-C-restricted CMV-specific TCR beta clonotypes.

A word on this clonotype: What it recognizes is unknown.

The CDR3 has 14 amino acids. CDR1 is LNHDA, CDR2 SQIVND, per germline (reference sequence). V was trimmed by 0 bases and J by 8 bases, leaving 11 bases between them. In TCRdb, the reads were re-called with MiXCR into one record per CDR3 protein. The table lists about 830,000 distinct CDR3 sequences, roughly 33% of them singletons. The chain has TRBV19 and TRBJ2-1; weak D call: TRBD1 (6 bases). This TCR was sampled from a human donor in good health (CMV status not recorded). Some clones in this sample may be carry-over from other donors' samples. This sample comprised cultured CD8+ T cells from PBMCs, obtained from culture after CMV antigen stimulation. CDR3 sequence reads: CASSIDTGWDEQFF. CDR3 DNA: TGTGCCAGTAGTATAGATACAGGGTGGGATGAGCAGTTCTTC.